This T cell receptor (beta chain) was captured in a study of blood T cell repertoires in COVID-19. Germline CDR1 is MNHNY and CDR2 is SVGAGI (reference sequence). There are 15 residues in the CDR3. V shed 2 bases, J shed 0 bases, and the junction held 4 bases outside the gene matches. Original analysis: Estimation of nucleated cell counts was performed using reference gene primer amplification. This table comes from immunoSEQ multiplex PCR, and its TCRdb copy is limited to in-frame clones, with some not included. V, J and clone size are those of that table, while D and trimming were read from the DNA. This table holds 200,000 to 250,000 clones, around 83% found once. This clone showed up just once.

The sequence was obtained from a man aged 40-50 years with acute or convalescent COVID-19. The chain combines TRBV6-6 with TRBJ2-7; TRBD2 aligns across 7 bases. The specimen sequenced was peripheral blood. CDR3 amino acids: CASSYTRGDSYEQYF. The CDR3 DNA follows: TGTGCCAGCAGTTACACCCGGGGGGACTCCTACGAGCAGTACTTC.